The text below deals with one TCR beta chain. Its specificity is unknown. The record originates from a study of blood T cells in healthy people across ages. Study-wide results and caveats: Unknown donor CMV status possibly confounded expanded clonotype changes. It was the long-lived donors that had more naive CD4+ cells and higher diversity than aged donors.

A sample-barcoded 5' primer and a J-beta primer mix were used in a second PCR of about 6 to 11 cycles. TCRdb passed the 5' RACE reads through MiXCR, listing each CDR3 protein once. The data contain about 1.5 million distinct CDR3 sequences, 35% to 45% of them seen just once; the ten biggest clones take up 7% to 9%. With 3 bases clipped from V and 3 bases from J, the junction kept 4 bases outside the gene matches. Per the germline V gene, CDR1 is LNHDA and CDR2 is SQIVND (reference sequence). The CDR3 sequence is 14 residues long. The sequenced material came from blood. V is TRBV19 and J is TRBJ2-7, with 8 bases lining up with TRBD1. The TCR comes from a woman in her late teens or twenties in good health. CDR3 protein: CASSMGQARYEQYF. In nucleotides, the CDR3 is TGTGCCAGTAGTATGGGACAGGCACGCTACGAGCAGTACTTC. The whole variable domain, filled in from reference TRBV19 and TRBJ2-7, reads DGGITQSPKYLFRKEGQNVTLSCEQNLNHDAMYWYRQDPGQGLRLIYYSQIVNDFQKGDIAEGYSVSREKKESFPLTVTSAQKNPTAFYLCASSMGQARYEQYFGPGTRLTVT.